Detailed here is one T cell receptor beta chain. Looked up from germline, CDR1 is MGHDK and CDR2 is SYGVNS. CDR3 length: 16 amino acids. V was shortened by 1 base and J by 2 bases, with 12 bases between the two germline ends. This record comes from a study of blood T cell repertoires in COVID-19. On the study more broadly: Sites across the United States, Italy and Spain contributed samples from acute and convalescent COVID-19. Sources were T cells, B-cell-depleted T cells, or PBMCs; the material itself was cDNA or gDNA.

During active infection, Seattle patients enrolled and were then monitored through disease. Authors' analysis steps: Estimation of nucleated cell counts was performed using reference gene primer amplification. Profiled with immunoSEQ multiplex PCR; TCRdb holds only in-frame clones, not every one. D and trimming were read from the DNA, whereas the V and J calls and clone size are those reported in that table. The table shows approximately 480,000 clones, with roughly nine tenths occurring only once. The gene calls are TRBV25-1 and TRBJ1-5; D unresolved. The receptor's source is a man between 18 and 35 years old with COVID-19, enrolled during active disease. Sequencing was done on a sample of peripheral blood. The CDR3 loop is CASSESGGTGNQPQHF. The CDR3 coding sequence is TGTGCCAGCAGTGAATCCGGCGGCACGGGCAATCAGCCCCAGCATTTT.